A single sample gave rise to the 11 T cell receptor beta chains below, sequenced in a study of T cell responses to AZD1222 COVID-19 vaccine. The repertoire was sequenced with immunoSEQ multiplex PCR; TCRdb's copy has only in-frame clones and lacks some. The sample has about 130,000 clones; approximately 88% are singletons. Here the sequenced sample was peripheral blood, taken on day 0 of AZD1222 vaccination. These receptors were taken from an adult in good health.

At least ten counts were recorded for this clone. The gene calls are TRBV4-2 and TRBJ2-7, with 7 positions matching TRBD1. The CDR3 is made up of 14 amino acids. V dropped 1 base and J dropped 1; count of bases not matched to a gene: 1. The germline V gene encodes CDR1 LGHNA and CDR2 YNFKEQ. The CDR3 loop reads CASSQGGQSYEQYF. The DNA of the CDR3 is TGTGCCAGCAGCCAAGGGGGACAGTCCTACGAGCAGTACTTC.

The chain couples TRBV6-2 or TRBV6-3 to TRBJ1-4; maybe TRBD1 (5 bases). CDR1 is MNHEY and CDR2 is SVGEGT in the germline V gene. The CDR3 has 15 amino acids. V was clipped by 5 bases and J by 10 bases, with 20 bases between them. The CDR3 spells CASSQPGQGVAKLFF. CDR3 nucleotides: TGTGCCAGCAGTCAACCCGGGCAGGGAGTCGCAAAACTGTTTTTT.

The V gene is TRBV3-1 (or the pseudogene TRBV3-2), the J gene TRBJ1-3; TRBD1 is a possible D gene (6 bases). V lost 4 bases and J 0 bases, leaving 13 bases between the germline ends. The length of the CDR3 is 16 residues. The germline CDR1 and CDR2 sequences are LGHDT and YNNKEL (reference sequence). CDR3 DNA: TGTGCCAGCAGCCTTGGGGGCAGGGGCTCTGGAAACACCATATATTTT. It translates to CASSLGGRGSGNTIYF.

The chain employs TRBV2 and TRBJ2-1; D unresolved. The CDR3 loop spans 13 amino acids. CDR1 is SNHLY, CDR2 FYNNEI, per germline. V lost 9 bases, J lost 0 bases, and 9 bases lay in between. CDR3 residues: CARGISSYNEQFF. The DNA of the CDR3 is TGTGCCAGAGGGATAAGCTCCTACAATGAGCAGTTCTTC.

The V and J genes are TRBV25-1 and TRBJ1-1, with D possibly TRBD1 on 6 matching bases. CDR3 length equals 14 residues. Trimming removed 3 bases at V and 5 bases at J, with 13 bases between. The germline V gene has CDR1 MGHDK and CDR2 SYGVNS. The CDR3 nucleotides are TGTGCCAGCAGTGACACAGGGTATTGGACTGAAGCTTTCTTT. Amino acid sequence: CASSDTGYWTEAFF. Based on the CDR3 plus reference TRBV25-1 and TRBJ1-1, the full variable domain is EADIYQTPRYLVIGTGKKITLECSQTMGHDKMYWYQQDPGMELHLIHYSYGVNSTEKGDLSSESTVSRIRTEHFPLTLESARPSHTSQYLCASSDTGYWTEAFFGQGTRLTVV.

The chain uses TRBV7-9 and TRBJ1-1, with 9 nucleotides matching TRBD1. CDR1 and CDR2 (germline): SEHNR, FQNEAQ (reference sequence). The CDR3 spans 15 residues. After removal of 3 bases from V and 4 bases from J, the junction contained 6 bases not matched to a gene. The CDR3 is CASSFMTGGGTEAFF. In DNA form, the CDR3 reads TGTGCCAGCAGCTTTATGACAGGGGGAGGCACTGAAGCTTTCTTT.

This rearrangement joins TRBV7-2 to TRBJ2-7; D perhaps matches TRBD2 (5 bases). The CDR3 covers 15 residues. The germline CDR1 and CDR2 sequences are SGHTA and FQGNSA. V was pared by 3 bases and J by 0 bases, with 12 bases between. Here the CDR3 DNA reads TGTGCCAGCAGCTTTGGACGGAGGACCTCCTACGAGCAGTACTTC. Translated, it gives CASSFGRRTSYEQYF.

The V and J genes are TRBV9 and TRBJ1-3; the D is unclear. Trimming shortened V by 3 bases and J by 0 bases, and 10 bases separated the two germline ends. Germline CDR1 reads SGDLS; CDR2 reads YYNGEE. The CDR3 is 15 amino acids. DNA of the CDR3: TGTGCCAGCAGCGAGTCGGTAAACTCTGGAAACACCATATATTTT. This gives the protein CASSESVNSGNTIYF.

The chain couples TRBV10-3 to TRBJ2-7, with 7 bases identical to TRBD1. In germline, CDR1 is ENHRY, CDR2 SYGVKD. J lost 3 bases, V lost 4 bases, and 6 bases had no gene match. This CDR3 has 14 residues. This chain's CDR3 is CAISAVGQLYEQYF. CDR3 bases: TGTGCCATCAGTGCGGTGGGACAGCTCTACGAGCAGTACTTC.

In its sample, this clone was seen a few times. This chain uses TRBV9 with TRBJ1-1, with D unresolved. CDR1 and CDR2 (germline): SGDLS, YYNGEE. CDR3 length equals 12 residues. Trimming removed 5 bases at V and 5 bases at J, with 10 bases between. The CDR3 is CASSDAQTEAFF. DNA for the CDR3: TGTGCCAGCAGTGATGCCCAAACTGAAGCTTTCTTT.

The gene calls are TRBV6-2 or TRBV6-3 and TRBJ1-4, with D unresolved. From germline, CDR1 is MNHEY and CDR2 SVGEGT. This CDR3 spans 16 amino acids. Between the trimmed V and J ends, which lost 0 bases and 6 bases, there was a span of 14 bases. The CDR3 DNA follows: TGTGCCAGCAGTTACTCCGGACCTCTGGGAGATGAAAAACTGTTTTTT. As protein: CASSYSGPLGDEKLFF.